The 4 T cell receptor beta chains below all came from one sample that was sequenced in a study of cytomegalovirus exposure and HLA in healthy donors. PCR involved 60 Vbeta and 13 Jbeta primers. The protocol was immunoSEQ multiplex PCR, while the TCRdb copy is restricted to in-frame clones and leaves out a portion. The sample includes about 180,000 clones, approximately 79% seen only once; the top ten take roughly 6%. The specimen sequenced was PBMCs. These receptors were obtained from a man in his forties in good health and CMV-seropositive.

The CDR3 reads CASNGGREGVGNIQYF. For the CDR3, the DNA is TGTGCCAGTAACGGCGGGCGGGAGGGCGTTGGCAACATTCAGTACTTC. The chain links TRBV19 to TRBJ2-4; 9 nucleotides align to TRBD2. V lost 7 bases and J lost 7; bases outside the gene matches: 14. The CDR3 sequence is 16 residues long. The V gene's germline CDR1 is LNHDA and CDR2 SQIVND (reference sequence).

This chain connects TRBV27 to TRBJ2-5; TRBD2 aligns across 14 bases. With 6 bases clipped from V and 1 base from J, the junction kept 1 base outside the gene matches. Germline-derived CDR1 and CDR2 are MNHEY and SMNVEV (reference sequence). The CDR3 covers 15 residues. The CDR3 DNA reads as TGTGCCAGCAGGGGGACTAGCGGGGGCCAAGAGACCCAGTACTTC. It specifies CASRGTSGGQETQYF.

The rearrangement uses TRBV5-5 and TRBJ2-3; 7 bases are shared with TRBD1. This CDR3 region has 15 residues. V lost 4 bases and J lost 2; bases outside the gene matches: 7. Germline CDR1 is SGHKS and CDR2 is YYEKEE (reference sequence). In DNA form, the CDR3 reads TGTGCCAGCAGCCCCCGGGACAGCCCCACAGATACGCAGTATTTT. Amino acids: CASSPRDSPTDTQYF.

The CDR3 region is CASSLGQAYNQPQHF. CDR3 nucleotides: TGTGCCAGCAGCTTAGGACAGGCCTACAATCAGCCCCAGCATTTT. This chain joins TRBV11-2 and TRBJ1-5, with a weak D call TRBD1 (6 bases). V lost 1 base and J 3 bases, leaving 10 bases between the germline ends. This CDR3 has 15 residues. Germline CDR1 and CDR2: SGHAT and FQNNGV. Full variable domain (missing parts from reference TRBV11-2 and TRBJ1-5): EAGVAQSPRYKIIEKRQSVAFWCNPISGHATLYWYQQILGQGPKLLIQFQNNGVVDDSQLPKDRFSAERLKGVDSTLKIQPAKLEDSAVYLCASSLGQAYNQPQHFGDGTRLSIL.